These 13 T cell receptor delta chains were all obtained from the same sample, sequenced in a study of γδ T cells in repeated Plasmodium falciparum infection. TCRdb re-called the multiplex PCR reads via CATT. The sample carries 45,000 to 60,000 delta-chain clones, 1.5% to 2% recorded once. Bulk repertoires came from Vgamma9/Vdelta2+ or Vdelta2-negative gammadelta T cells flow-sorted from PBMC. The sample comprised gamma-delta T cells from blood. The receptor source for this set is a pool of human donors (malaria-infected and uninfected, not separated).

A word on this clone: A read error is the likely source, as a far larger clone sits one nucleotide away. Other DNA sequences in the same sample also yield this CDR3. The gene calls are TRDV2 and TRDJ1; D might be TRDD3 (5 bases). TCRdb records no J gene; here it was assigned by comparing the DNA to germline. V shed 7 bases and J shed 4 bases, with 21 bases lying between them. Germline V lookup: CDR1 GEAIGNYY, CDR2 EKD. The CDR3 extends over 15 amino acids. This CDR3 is CACDPLGAGDDKLIF. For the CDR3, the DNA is TGTGCCTGCGACCCCCTGGGTGCGGGAGACGATAAACTCATCTTT.

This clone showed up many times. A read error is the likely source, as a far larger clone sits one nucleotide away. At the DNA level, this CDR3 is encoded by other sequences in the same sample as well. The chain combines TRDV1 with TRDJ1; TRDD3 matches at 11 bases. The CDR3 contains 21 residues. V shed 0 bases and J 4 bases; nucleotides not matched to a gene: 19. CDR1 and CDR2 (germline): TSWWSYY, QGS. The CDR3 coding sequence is TGTGCTCTTGGGGAACTAGGACTTCCCACATGGGGGATACGAGGGGTCGATAAACTCATCTTT. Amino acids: CALGELGLPTWGIRGVDKLIF.

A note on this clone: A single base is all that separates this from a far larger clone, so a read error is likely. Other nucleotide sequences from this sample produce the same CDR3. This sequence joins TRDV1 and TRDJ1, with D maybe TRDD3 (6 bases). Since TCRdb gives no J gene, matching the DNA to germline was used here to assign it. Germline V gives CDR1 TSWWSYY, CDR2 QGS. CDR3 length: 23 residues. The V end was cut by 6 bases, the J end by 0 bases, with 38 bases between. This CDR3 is CALGTLFLTGGYPPRTYTDKLIF. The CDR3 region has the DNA TGTGCTCTTGGTACTCTTTTTCTGACTGGAGGATACCCCCCCCGTACGTACACCGATAAACTCATCTTT.

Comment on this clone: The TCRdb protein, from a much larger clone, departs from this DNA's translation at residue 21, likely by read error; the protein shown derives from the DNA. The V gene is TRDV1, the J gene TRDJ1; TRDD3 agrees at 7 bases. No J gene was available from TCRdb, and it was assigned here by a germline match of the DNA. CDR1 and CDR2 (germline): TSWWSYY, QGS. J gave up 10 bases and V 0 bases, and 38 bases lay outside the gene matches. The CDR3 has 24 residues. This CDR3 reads CALGELTPLPPRWGWGNGYMRLIF. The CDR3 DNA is TGTGCTCTTGGGGAACTCACTCCACTTCCACCCCGTTGGGGGTGGGGGAACGGTTATATGAGACTCATCTTT.

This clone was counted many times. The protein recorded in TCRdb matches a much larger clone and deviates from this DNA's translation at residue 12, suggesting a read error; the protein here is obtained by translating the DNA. The CDR3 region is CALGVPSIPFHNTGGRAQDKLIF. In DNA, the CDR3 is TGTGCTCTTGGGGTTCCGTCTATTCCCTTCCACAATACTGGGGGGCGAGCCCAGGATAAACTCATCTTT. The gene calls are TRDV1 and TRDJ1, with TRDD3 matching over 8 bases. Since TCRdb gives no J gene, matching the DNA to germline was used here to assign it. Germline V gene lookup returns CDR1 TSWWSYY and CDR2 QGS. The CDR3 is 23 residues long. Unmatched junction bases numbered 33, after V lost 4 bases and J lost 5 bases.

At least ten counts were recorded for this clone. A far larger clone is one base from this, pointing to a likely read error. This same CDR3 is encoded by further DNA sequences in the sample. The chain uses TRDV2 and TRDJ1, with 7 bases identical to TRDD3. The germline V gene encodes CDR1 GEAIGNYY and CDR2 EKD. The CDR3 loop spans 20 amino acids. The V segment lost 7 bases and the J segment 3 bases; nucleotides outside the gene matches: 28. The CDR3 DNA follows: TGTGCCTGCGAACCTATGGGGATAGAAAGGGTTCCAAGGGTGGCCGATAAACTCATCTTT. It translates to CACEPMGIERVPRVADKLIF.

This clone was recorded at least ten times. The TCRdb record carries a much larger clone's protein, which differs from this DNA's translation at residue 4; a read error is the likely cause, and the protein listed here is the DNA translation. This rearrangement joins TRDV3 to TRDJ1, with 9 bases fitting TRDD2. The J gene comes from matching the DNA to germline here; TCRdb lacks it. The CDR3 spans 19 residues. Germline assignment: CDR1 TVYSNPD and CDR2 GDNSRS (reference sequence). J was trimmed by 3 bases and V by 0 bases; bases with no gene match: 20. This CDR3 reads CAFREGPESLPTRSDKLIF. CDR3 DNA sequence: TGTGCCTTTAGAGAAGGGCCCGAGAGCCTTCCTACGAGGTCCGATAAACTCATCTTT.

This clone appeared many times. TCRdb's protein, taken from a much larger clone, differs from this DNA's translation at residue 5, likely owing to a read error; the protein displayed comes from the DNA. CDR3 sequence (DNA): TGTGCCTCTACTCCTTCCCGGCTTCACACCCACACCGATAAACTCATCTTT. This gives the protein CASTPSRLHTHTDKLIF. The chain uses TRDV3 and TRDJ1; D is perhaps TRDD2 (6 bases). The J gene comes from matching the DNA to germline here; TCRdb lacks it. Germline assignment: CDR1 TVYSNPD and CDR2 GDNSRS (reference sequence). The CDR3 sequence is 17 residues long. With 4 bases removed from V and 0 bases from J, the gap between germline ends came to 24 bases.

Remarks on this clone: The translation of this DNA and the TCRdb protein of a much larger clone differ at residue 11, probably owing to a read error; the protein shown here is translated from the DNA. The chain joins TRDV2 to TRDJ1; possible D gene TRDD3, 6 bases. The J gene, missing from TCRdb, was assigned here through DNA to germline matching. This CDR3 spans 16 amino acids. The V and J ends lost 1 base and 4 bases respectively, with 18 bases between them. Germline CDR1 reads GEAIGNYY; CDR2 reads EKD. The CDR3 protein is CACDTGIYRIIDKLIF. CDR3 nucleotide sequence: TGTGCCTGTGACACGGGGATTTATAGGATCATCGATAAACTCATCTTT.

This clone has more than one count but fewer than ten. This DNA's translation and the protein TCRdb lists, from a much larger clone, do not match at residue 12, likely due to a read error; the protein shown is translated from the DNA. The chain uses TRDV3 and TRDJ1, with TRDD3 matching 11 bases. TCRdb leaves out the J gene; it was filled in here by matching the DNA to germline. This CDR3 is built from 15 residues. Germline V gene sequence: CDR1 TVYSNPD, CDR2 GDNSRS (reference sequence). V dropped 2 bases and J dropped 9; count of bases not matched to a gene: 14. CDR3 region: CAFSPLGDMRPELIF. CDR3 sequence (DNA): TGTGCCTTTTCTCCACTGGGGGATATGCGGCCAGAACTCATCTTT. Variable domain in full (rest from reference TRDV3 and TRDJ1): CDKVTQSSPDQTVASGSEVVLLCTYDTVYSNPDLFWYRIRPDYSFQFVFYGDNSRSEGADFTQGRFSVKHILTQKAFHLVISPVRTEDSATYYCAFSPLGDMRPELIFGKGTRVTVEP.

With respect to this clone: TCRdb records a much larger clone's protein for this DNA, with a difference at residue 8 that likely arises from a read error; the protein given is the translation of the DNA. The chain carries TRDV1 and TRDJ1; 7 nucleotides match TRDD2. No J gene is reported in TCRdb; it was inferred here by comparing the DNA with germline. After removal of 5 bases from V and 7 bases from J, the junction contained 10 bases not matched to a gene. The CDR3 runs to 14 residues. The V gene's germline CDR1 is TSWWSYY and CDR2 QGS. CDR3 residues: CALGILPKEGKLIF. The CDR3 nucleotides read TGTGCTCTTGGGATTCTTCCTAAAGAGGGTAAACTCATCTTT.

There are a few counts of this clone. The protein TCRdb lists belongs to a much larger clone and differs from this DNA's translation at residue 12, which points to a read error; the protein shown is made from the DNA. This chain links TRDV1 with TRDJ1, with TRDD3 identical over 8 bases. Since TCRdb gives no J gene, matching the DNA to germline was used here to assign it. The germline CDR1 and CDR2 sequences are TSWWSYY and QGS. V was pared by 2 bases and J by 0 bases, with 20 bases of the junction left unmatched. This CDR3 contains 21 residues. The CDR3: CALGEKTYWGYHPEYTDKLIF. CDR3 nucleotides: TGTGCTCTTGGGGAAAAGACGTACTGGGGATACCACCCCGAGTACACCGATAAACTCATCTTT.

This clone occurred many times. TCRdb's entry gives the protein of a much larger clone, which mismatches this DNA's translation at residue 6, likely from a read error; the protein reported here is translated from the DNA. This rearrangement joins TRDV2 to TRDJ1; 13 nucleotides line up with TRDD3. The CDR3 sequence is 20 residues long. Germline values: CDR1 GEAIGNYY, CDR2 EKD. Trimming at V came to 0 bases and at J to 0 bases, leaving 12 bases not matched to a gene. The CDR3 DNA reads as TGTGCCTGTGACACCCCCCAACTGGGGGATACGGATTCGTACACCGATAAACTCATCTTT. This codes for CACDTPQLGDTDSYTDKLIF.